Below are 10 T cell receptor beta chains sequenced from a single sample in a study of shared clonotypes between healthy human individuals. Generated by immunoSEQ multiplex PCR, the TCRdb table keeps only in-frame clones and is missing some. The sample contains roughly 2,000,000 clones, roughly 95% of which appear only once. The naive CD8 subset, CD45RO-negative cells positively selected for CCR7, excluded terminally differentiated effector memory CD45RA+ cells. Sample: naive CD8+ T cells from PBMCs. The receptor source for this set is a man younger than 30 in good health. Some clones in this sample may be carry-over from other donors' samples.

The rearrangement uses TRBV11-2 and TRBJ1-2; 8 bases match TRBD1. V trimming: 4 bases; J trimming: 4 bases; junction bases outside the gene matches: 5. Germline lookup yields CDR1 SGHAT and CDR2 FQNNGV. This CDR3 has 14 residues. Written as DNA, the CDR3 is TGTGCCAGCAGCTCGACCGGACAGGGCTATGGCTACACCTTC. This translates into CASSSTGQGYGYTF. Filled out from reference TRBV11-2 and TRBJ1-2, the complete variable domain reads EAGVAQSPRYKIIEKRQSVAFWCNPISGHATLYWYQQILGQGPKLLIQFQNNGVVDDSQLPKDRFSAERLKGVDSTLKIQPAKLEDSAVYLCASSSTGQGYGYTFGSGTRLTVV.

The rearrangement links TRBV4-2 to TRBJ2-7; D is possibly TRBD2 (5 bases). The CDR3 is made up of 15 amino acids. Germline loops: CDR1 LGHNA, CDR2 YNFKEQ. V lost 1 base and J lost 6, with 16 bases in between. CDR3 amino acids: CASSQVSTGGGEQYF. CDR3 in DNA: TGTGCCAGCAGCCAAGTGTCTACGGGTGGAGGCGAGCAGTACTTC.

The rearrangement links TRBV7-9 to TRBJ1-1; D not resolved. V shed 5 bases and J shed 1 base, with 14 bases lying between them. CDR1 SEHNR and CDR2 FQNEAQ come from the germline V gene (reference sequence). The CDR3 contains 15 residues. DNA of the CDR3: TGTGCCAGCAGCCCCGGGAGCTTTCAGAACACTGAAGCTTTCTTT. Amino acids: CASSPGSFQNTEAFF.

Here the CDR3 DNA reads TGTGCCAGCAGCTTAGGGGCCACACAGGGAGGGGGTGAGACCCAGTACTTC. Translating gives CASSLGATQGGGETQYF. The V gene is TRBV11-2, the J gene TRBJ2-5; D may be TRBD2 (7 bases). V lost 1 base, J lost 5 bases, and 20 bases lay in between. The CDR3 is 17 amino acids. Germline V gene lookup returns CDR1 SGHAT and CDR2 FQNNGV.

This chain joins TRBV7-9 and TRBJ2-3; D is perhaps TRBD2 (5 bases). Per the germline V gene, CDR1 is SEHNR and CDR2 is FQNEAQ (reference sequence). The V gene lost 5 bases and the J gene lost 0 bases, with 24 bases spanning the gap. The CDR3 is made up of 19 amino acids. This chain's CDR3 is CASSHYREITRGSTDTQYF. The CDR3 nucleotides are TGTGCCAGCAGCCATTACCGGGAAATAACAAGAGGGAGCACAGATACGCAGTATTTT.

The CDR3 region is CASSQAFRGSEKLFF. The CDR3 DNA sequence: TGCGCCAGCAGCCAAGCGTTCAGGGGCAGCGAAAAACTGTTTTTT. The chain couples TRBV4-1 to TRBJ1-4; weak D call: TRBD1 (6 bases). Germline loops: CDR1 MGHRA, CDR2 YSYEKL. This CDR3 spans 15 amino acids. Between the trimmed V and J ends, which lost 1 base and 8 bases, there was a span of 14 bases.

V is TRBV7-3 and J is TRBJ2-1; D might be TRBD2 (5 bases). V dropped 5 bases and J dropped 8 bases, with 16 bases sitting between them. Looked up from germline, CDR1 is SGHTA and CDR2 is FQGTGA. The CDR3 has 14 amino acids. The CDR3 region has the DNA TGTGCCAGCAGCCGCGGACGGGGAGTCGATGAGCAGTTCTTC. It encodes CASSRGRGVDEQFF.

The genes are TRBV27 and TRBJ2-7; D might be TRBD1 or TRBD2, each matching 5 bases. This CDR3 has 14 residues. Trimming left V 5 bases short and J 6 bases short, with 17 bases between. Germline V gives CDR1 MNHEY, CDR2 SMNVEV (reference sequence). CDR3 sequence reads: CASSPGTMGREQYF. The CDR3 nucleotides read TGTGCCAGCAGTCCGGGGACGATGGGGCGCGAGCAGTACTTC.

This chain joins TRBV4-3 and TRBJ1-1, with TRBD1 matching 10 bases. The CDR3 covers 15 residues. V trimming: 4 bases; J trimming: 3 bases; junction bases outside the gene matches: 5. CDR1 and CDR2 from the germline V gene are LGHNA and YSLEER. CDR3 residues: CASSLYGTGDTEAFF. The CDR3, as DNA: TGCGCCAGCAGCCTTTACGGGACAGGGGACACTGAAGCTTTCTTT.

The CDR3, as DNA: TGTGCCAGCAGCGTAGATAACGGGAGGAACGCCTACGAGCAGTACTTC. Protein: CASSVDNGRNAYEQYF. The V gene is TRBV9, the J gene TRBJ2-7; 7 nucleotides match TRBD2. This CDR3 is 16 amino acids long. The V gene's germline CDR1 is SGDLS and CDR2 YYNGEE. The J segment lost 2 bases and the V segment lost 0 bases, leaving 8 bases of the junction unmatched.